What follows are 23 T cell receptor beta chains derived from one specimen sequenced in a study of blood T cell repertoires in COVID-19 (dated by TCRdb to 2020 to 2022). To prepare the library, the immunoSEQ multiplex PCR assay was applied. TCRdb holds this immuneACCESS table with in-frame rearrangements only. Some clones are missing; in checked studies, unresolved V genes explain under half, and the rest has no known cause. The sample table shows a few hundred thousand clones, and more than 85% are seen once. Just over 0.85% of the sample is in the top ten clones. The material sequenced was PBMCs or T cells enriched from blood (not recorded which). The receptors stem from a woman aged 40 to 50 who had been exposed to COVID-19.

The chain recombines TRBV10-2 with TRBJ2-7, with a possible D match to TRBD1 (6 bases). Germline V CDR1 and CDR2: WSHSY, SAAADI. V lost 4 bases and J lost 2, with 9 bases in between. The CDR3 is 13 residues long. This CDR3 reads CASSGDITYEQYF. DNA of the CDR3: TGCGCCAGCAGTGGGGACATTACCTACGAGCAGTACTTC.

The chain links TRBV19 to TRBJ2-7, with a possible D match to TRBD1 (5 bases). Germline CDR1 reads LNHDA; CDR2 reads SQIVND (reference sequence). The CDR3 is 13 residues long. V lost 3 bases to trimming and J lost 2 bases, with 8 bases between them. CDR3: CASSIKGAYEQYF. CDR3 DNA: TGTGCCAGTAGTATCAAAGGGGCCTACGAGCAGTACTTC.

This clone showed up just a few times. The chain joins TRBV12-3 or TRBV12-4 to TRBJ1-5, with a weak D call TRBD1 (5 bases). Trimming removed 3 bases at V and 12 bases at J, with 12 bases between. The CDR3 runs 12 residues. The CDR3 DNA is TGTGCCAGCAGTTTGGGGGGGAGGCTCCAGCATTTT. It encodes CASSLGGRLQHF.

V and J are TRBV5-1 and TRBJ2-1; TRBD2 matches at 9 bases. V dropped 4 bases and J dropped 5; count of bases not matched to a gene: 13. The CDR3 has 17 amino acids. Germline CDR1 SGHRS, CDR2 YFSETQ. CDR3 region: CASSAVLSGGPDNEQFF. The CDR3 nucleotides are TGCGCCAGCAGCGCTGTGTTGAGCGGGGGGCCCGACAATGAGCAGTTCTTC.

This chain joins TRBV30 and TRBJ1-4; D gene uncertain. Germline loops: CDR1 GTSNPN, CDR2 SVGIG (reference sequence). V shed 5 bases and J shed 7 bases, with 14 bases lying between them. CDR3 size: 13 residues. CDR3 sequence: CAWSIQASEKLFF. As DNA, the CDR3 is TGTGCCTGGTCGATACAAGCGAGTGAAAAACTGTTTTTT.

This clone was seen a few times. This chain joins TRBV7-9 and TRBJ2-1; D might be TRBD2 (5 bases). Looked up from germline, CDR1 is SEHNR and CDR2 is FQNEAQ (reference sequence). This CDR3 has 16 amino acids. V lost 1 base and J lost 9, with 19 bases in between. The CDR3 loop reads CASSLVSGFGVIEQFF. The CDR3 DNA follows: TGTGCCAGCAGCTTAGTATCCGGGTTCGGGGTCATTGAGCAGTTCTTC.

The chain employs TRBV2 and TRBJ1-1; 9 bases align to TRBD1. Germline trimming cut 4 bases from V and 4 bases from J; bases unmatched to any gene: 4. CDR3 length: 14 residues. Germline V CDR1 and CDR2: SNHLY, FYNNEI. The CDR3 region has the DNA TGTGCCAGCAGTGGGGACAGGGTAAGCACTGAAGCTTTCTTT. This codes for CASSGDRVSTEAFF.

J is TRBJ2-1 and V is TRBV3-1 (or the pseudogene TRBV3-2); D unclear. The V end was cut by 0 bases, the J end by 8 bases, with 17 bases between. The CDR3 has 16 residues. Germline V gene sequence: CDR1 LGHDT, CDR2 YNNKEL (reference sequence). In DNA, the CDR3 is TGTGCCAGCAGCCAAGATACGGTTATCTTGAGCGATGAGCAGTTCTTC. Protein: CASSQDTVILSDEQFF.

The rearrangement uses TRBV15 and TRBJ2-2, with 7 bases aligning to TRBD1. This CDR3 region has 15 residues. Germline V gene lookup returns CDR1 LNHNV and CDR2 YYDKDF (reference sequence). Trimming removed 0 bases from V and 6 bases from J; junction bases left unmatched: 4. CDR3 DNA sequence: TGTGCCACCAGCAGAGATTTAGGGGGCTCCGGGGAGCTGTTTTTT. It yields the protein CATSRDLGGSGELFF. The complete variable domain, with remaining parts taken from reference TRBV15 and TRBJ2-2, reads DAMVIQNPRYQVTQFGKPVTLSCSQTLNHNVMYWYQQKSSQAPKLLFHYYDKDFNNEADTPDNFQSRRPNTSFCFLDIRSPGLGDTAMYLCATSRDLGGSGELFFGEGSRLTVL.

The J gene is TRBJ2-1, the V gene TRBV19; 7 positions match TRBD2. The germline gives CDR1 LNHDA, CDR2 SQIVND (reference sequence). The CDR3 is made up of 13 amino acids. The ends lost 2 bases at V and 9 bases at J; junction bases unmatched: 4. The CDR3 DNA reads TGTGCCAGTAGTATAAAAGGCGGGGGTGAGCAGTTCTTC. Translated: CASSIKGGGEQFF.

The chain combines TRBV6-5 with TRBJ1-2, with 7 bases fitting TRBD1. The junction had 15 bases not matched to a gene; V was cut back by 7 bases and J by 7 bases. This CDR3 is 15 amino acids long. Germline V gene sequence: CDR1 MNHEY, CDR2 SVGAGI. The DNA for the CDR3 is TGTGCCAGCATGGTTACGACAGGGTTCGTTTCTGGCTACACCTTC. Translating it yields CASMVTTGFVSGYTF.

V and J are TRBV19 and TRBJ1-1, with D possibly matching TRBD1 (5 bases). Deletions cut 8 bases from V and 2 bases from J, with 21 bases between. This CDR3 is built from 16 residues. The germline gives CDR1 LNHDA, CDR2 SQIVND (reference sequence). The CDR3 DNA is TGTGCCAGTCAGGAACGGGGACGGGGGGGTAACACTGAAGCTTTCTTT. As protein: CASQERGRGGNTEAFF. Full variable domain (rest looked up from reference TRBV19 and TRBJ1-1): DGGITQSPKYLFRKEGQNVTLSCEQNLNHDAMYWYRQDPGQGLRLIYYSQIVNDFQKGDIAEGYSVSREKKESFPLTVTSAQKNPTAFYLCASQERGRGGNTEAFFGQGTRLTVV.

The CDR3 sequence: CASSLGGVRTDEQYF. The CDR3, as DNA: TGTGCCAGCAGCTTAGGGGGCGTTCGCACGGACGAGCAGTACTTC. The chain joins TRBV5-4 to TRBJ2-7; 7 positions agree with TRBD1. V lost 2 bases to trimming and J lost 5 bases; unmatched junction nucleotides: 10. The germline gives CDR1 SGHNT, CDR2 YYREEE (reference sequence). CDR3 size: 15 residues.

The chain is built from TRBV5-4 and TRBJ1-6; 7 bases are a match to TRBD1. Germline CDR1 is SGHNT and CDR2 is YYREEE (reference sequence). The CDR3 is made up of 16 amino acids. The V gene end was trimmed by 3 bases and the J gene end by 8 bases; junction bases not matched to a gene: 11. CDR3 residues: CASSSDDRVLHSPLHF. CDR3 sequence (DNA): TGTGCCAGCAGCTCAGACGACAGGGTATTACATTCACCCCTCCACTTT.

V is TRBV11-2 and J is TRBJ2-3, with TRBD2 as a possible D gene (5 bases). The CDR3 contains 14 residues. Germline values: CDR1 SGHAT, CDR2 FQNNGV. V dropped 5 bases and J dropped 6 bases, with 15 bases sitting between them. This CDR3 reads CASSQSRGADTQYF. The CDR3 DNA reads TGTGCCAGCAGCCAATCTCGGGGAGCGGATACGCAGTATTTT.

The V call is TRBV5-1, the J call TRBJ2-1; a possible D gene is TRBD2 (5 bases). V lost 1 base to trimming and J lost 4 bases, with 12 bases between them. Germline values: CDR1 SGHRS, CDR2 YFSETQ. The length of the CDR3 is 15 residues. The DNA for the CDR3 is TGCGCCAGCAGCTTGTCGGGATTGAATTACAATGAGCAGTTCTTC. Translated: CASSLSGLNYNEQFF.

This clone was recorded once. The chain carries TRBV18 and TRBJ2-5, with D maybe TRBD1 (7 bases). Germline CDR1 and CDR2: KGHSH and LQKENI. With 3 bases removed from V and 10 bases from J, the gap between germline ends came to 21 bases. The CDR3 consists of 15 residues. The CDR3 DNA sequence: TGTGCCAGCTCACCCTCAGGGGGTCCGCGGGGAATCCAGTACTTC. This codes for CASSPSGGPRGIQYF.

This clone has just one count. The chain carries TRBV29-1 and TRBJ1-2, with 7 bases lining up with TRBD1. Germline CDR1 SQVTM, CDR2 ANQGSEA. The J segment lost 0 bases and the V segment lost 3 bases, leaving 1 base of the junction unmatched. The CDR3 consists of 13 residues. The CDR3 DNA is TGCAGCGTTGAGGGACAGTCTAACTATGGCTACACCTTC. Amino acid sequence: CSVEGQSNYGYTF.

CDR3: CASSRGGTNTEAFF. CDR3 DNA: TGTGCCAGCAGCCGTGGAGGCACGAACACTGAAGCTTTCTTT. The V and J genes are TRBV3-1 (or the pseudogene TRBV3-2) and TRBJ1-1; D not resolved. Per germline, CDR1 LGHDT and CDR2 YNNKEL (reference sequence). V shed 4 bases and J shed 1 base, with 10 bases lying between them. CDR3 length equals 14 residues.

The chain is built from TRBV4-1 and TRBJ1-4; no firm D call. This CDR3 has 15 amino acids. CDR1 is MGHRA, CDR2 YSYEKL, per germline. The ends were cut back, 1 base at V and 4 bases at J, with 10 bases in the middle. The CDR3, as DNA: TGCGCCAGCAGCCAAGGCCCGACGGGTAATGAAAAACTGTTTTTT. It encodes CASSQGPTGNEKLFF.

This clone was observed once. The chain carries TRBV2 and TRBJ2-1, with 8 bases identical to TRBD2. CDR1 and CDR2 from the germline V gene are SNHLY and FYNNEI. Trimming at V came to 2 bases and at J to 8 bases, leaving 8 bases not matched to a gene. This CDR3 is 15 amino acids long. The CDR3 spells CASSEQRGGIDEQFF. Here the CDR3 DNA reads TGTGCCAGCAGTGAACAACGGGGGGGTATCGATGAGCAGTTCTTC. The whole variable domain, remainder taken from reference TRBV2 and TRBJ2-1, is EPEVTQTPSHQVTQMGQEVILRCVPISNHLYFYWYRQILGQKVEFLVSFYNNEISEKSEIFDDQFSVERPDGSNFTLKIRSTKLEDSAMYFCASSEQRGGIDEQFFGPGTRLTVL.

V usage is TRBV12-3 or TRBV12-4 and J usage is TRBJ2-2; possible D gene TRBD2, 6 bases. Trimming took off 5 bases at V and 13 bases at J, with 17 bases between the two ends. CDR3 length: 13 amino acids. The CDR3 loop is CASSPQELGRLFF. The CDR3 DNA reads TGTGCCAGCAGTCCTCAAGAACTCGGGAGGCTGTTTTTT.

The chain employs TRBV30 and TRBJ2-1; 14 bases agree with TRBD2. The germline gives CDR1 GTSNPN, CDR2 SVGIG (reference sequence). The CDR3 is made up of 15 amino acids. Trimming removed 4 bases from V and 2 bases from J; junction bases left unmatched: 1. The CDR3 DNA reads TGTGCCTGGAAGGGACTAGCGGGGGCCTACAATGAGCAGTTCTTC. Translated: CAWKGLAGAYNEQFF.